These 30 T cell receptor beta chains originate from one sample sequenced in a study of T cells in localized non-small cell lung cancer. Clones were sequenced by immunoSEQ multiplex PCR, and TCRdb holds only the in-frame ones, with some missing. The table records around 22,000 clones, about nine tenths of them present only once. This material consisted of peripheral blood mononuclear cells, taken before any cancer treatment. All receptors come from a woman aged 35-75 years with stage III lung adenocarcinoma.

This chain links TRBV4-3 with TRBJ2-1; TRBD2 might be the D (7 bases). CDR1 and CDR2 (germline): LGHNA, YSLEER. V lost 4 bases and J 6 bases, leaving 19 bases between the germline ends. This CDR3 has 16 residues. CDR3 residues: CASSPLGAGAPNEQFF. CDR3 nucleotide sequence: TGCGCCAGCAGCCCCCTAGGGGCGGGGGCCCCCAATGAGCAGTTCTTC.

This chain uses TRBV11-2 with TRBJ1-5, with 11 bases aligning to TRBD1. The CDR3 spans 16 residues. Germline loops: CDR1 SGHAT, CDR2 FQNNGV. V lost 5 bases, J lost 7 bases, and 10 bases stayed unmatched. For the CDR3, the DNA is TGTGCCAGCAGCGTAAACCGGGACAGGGGGGGACAGCCCCAGCATTTT. It codes for CASSVNRDRGGQPQHF.

The chain links TRBV4-3 to TRBJ2-7; 8 bases fit TRBD1. With 4 bases clipped from V and 7 bases from J, the junction kept 12 bases outside the gene matches. This CDR3 has 15 residues. Germline V gene lookup returns CDR1 LGHNA and CDR2 YSLEER. CDR3 in amino acids: CASSPRRTGRWEQYF. Written as DNA, the CDR3 is TGCGCCAGCAGCCCCCGAAGGACAGGGCGTTGGGAGCAGTACTTC.

DNA for the CDR3: TGTGCCAGCGGATTTGACAGGGGGTCCTCCTACGAGCAGTACTTC. Protein: CASGFDRGSSYEQYF. This sequence joins TRBV6-6 and TRBJ2-7, with 9 bases matching TRBD1. Trimming at V came to 8 bases and at J to 0 bases, leaving 8 bases not matched to a gene. Per the germline V gene, CDR1 is MNHNY and CDR2 is SVGAGI (reference sequence). CDR3 length equals 15 residues.

This clone appeared a few times. V usage is TRBV10-3 and J usage is TRBJ1-1; D gene ambiguous. This CDR3 spans 15 amino acids. The V end was cut by 0 bases, the J end by 0 bases, with 8 bases between. Germline CDR1 and CDR2: ENHRY and SYGVKD. The CDR3 DNA sequence: TGTGCCATCAGTGAGTCTCAGGACCTGAACACTGAAGCTTTCTTT. It codes for CAISESQDLNTEAFF.

The chain combines TRBV10-1 with TRBJ2-7, with a possible D match to TRBD1 (5 bases). The ends were cut back, 2 bases at V and 0 bases at J, with 14 bases in the middle. The V gene's germline CDR1 is WNHNN and CDR2 SYGVQD (reference sequence). The CDR3 covers 16 residues. The chain's CDR3 is CASSEGPGKSSYEQYF. In nucleotides, the CDR3 is TGCGCCAGCAGTGAGGGCCCAGGGAAGAGCTCCTACGAGCAGTACTTC.

V usage is TRBV20-1 and J usage is TRBJ2-5; D is possibly TRBD1 (5 bases). There are 11 residues in the CDR3. Per the germline V gene, CDR1 is DFQATT and CDR2 is SNEGSKA (reference sequence). V lost 4 bases and J 4 bases, leaving 7 bases between the germline ends. The CDR3 loop reads CSAMQGETQYF. Here the CDR3 DNA reads TGCAGTGCTATGCAGGGAGAGACCCAGTACTTC.

V gene TRBV5-1 combines with J gene TRBJ1-1; D might be TRBD1 (6 bases). Germline V gene lookup returns CDR1 SGHRS and CDR2 YFSETQ. The length of the CDR3 is 13 residues. V was pared by 4 bases and J by 1 base, with 8 bases between. CDR3 loop: CASSKDRNTEAFF. DNA for the CDR3: TGCGCCAGCAGCAAGGACAGGAACACTGAAGCTTTCTTT.

The V gene is TRBV28, the J gene TRBJ1-1, with D uncertain. The germline V and J ends were trimmed by 6 bases and 4 bases, with 12 bases remaining between them. Germline CDR1 is MDHEN and CDR2 is SYDVKM. This CDR3 has 13 amino acids. The CDR3 bases are TGTGCCAGCAGCTTGACCCTTCCCACTGAAGCTTTCTTT. Its protein is CASSLTLPTEAFF. Together with reference TRBV28 and TRBJ1-1, the CDR3 gives the full variable domain: DVKVTQSSRYLVKRTGEKVFLECVQDMDHENMFWYRQDPGLGLRLIYFSYDVKMKEKGDIPEGYSVSREKKERFSLILESASTNQTSMYLCASSLTLPTEAFFGQGTRLTVV.

The sample holds a few counts of this clone. The chain links TRBV10-2 to TRBJ1-2; the match to TRBD1 covers 8 bases. The V gene end was trimmed by 6 bases and the J gene end by 5 bases; junction bases not matched to a gene: 5. In germline, CDR1 is WSHSY, CDR2 SAAADI. The CDR3 covers 13 residues. CDR3 coding DNA: TGCGCCAGCAGCGCACAGGGGGTATATGGCTACACCTTC. Translation gives CASSAQGVYGYTF.

This sequence joins TRBV4-1 and TRBJ1-4; 10 bases are shared with TRBD1. V dropped 5 bases and J dropped 7; count of bases not matched to a gene: 10. Germline CDR1 reads MGHRA; CDR2 reads YSYEKL. The CDR3 contains 16 residues. The CDR3 DNA follows: TGCGCCAGCAGCTCCCCCCGGGGACAGGGGCTTGAAAAACTGTTTTTT. Translating gives CASSSPRGQGLEKLFF.

The V and J genes are TRBV7-9 and TRBJ2-2, with D maybe TRBD1 (6 bases). This CDR3 is built from 13 residues. Germline V gene lookup returns CDR1 SEHNR and CDR2 FQNEAQ (reference sequence). V shed 5 bases and J shed 9 bases, with 13 bases lying between them. The CDR3 DNA reads as TGTGCCAGCAGCCTCGGACAGTCCCGGGAGCTGTTTTTT. Protein: CASSLGQSRELFF.

The chain carries TRBV25-1 and TRBJ2-1; D is unresolved. There are 13 residues in the CDR3. The V gene lost 6 bases and the J gene lost 8 bases, with 14 bases spanning the gap. CDR1 MGHDK and CDR2 SYGVNS come from the germline V gene. CDR3 coding DNA: TGTGCCAGCAGCCATCTCAGCGTCGATGAGCAGTTCTTC. Translation: CASSHLSVDEQFF.

The V and J genes are TRBV18 and TRBJ2-3; TRBD2 matches 11 bases. Germline CDR1 is KGHSH and CDR2 is LQKENI. The CDR3 sequence is 15 residues long. Trimming removed 5 bases from V and 3 bases from J; junction bases left unmatched: 4. The chain's CDR3 is CASSTTSGNTDTQYF. As DNA, the CDR3 is TGTGCCAGCTCAACGACTAGCGGGAATACAGATACGCAGTATTTT.

V gene TRBV7-8 combines with J gene TRBJ2-1; 8 bases map to TRBD1. The CDR3 extends over 14 amino acids. With 5 bases clipped from V and 9 bases from J, the junction kept 9 bases outside the gene matches. Germline loops: CDR1 SGHVS, CDR2 FQNEAQ. The CDR3 nucleotides read TGTGCCAGCAGCAGAGAGGACAGGGCGGGTGAGCAGTTCTTC. The encoded protein is CASSREDRAGEQFF.

The chain couples TRBV7-3 to TRBJ2-3, with a possible D match to TRBD2 (6 bases). This CDR3 has 15 residues. Per the germline V gene, CDR1 is SGHTA and CDR2 is FQGTGA. Trimming took 0 bases from V and 2 from J, leaving 9 bases between them. The chain's CDR3 is CASSLTGLFTDTQYF. CDR3 bases: TGTGCCAGCAGCTTAACGGGACTGTTCACAGATACGCAGTATTTT.

CDR3 nucleotides: TGTGCCAGCAGCTCAGGAGCGAGGACAGGGAACACTGAAGCTTTCTTT. Amino acid sequence: CASSSGARTGNTEAFF. The chain combines TRBV5-6 with TRBJ1-1, with 7 bases fitting TRBD1. Germline assignment: CDR1 SGHDT and CDR2 YYEEEE. The CDR3 spans 16 residues. The V gene end was trimmed by 3 bases and the J gene end by 1 base; junction bases not matched to a gene: 9.

The CDR3 loop is CASSWGPGTDTQYF. In DNA, the CDR3 is TGTGCCAGCTCGTGGGGCCCTGGCACAGATACGCAGTATTTT. The chain is built from TRBV13 and TRBJ2-3; tentative D call: TRBD1 (5 bases). The CDR3 contains 14 residues. The V and J ends lost 8 bases and 1 base respectively, with 13 bases between them. The germline CDR1 and CDR2 sequences are PRHDT and FYEKMQ (reference sequence).

The J gene is TRBJ1-1, the V gene TRBV19; a possible D gene is TRBD1 (5 bases). V dropped 4 bases and J dropped 4 bases, with 16 bases sitting between them. Germline CDR1 LNHDA, CDR2 SQIVND (reference sequence). The CDR3 spans 15 residues. CDR3 residues: CASSSRDGAFTEAFF. In DNA, the CDR3 is TGTGCCAGTAGTAGCCGGGACGGGGCGTTCACTGAAGCTTTCTTT.

This sequence joins TRBV19 and TRBJ2-7, with TRBD1 matching over 8 bases. CDR1 and CDR2 (germline): LNHDA, SQIVND (reference sequence). The CDR3 runs 14 residues. With 5 bases clipped from V and 5 bases from J, the junction kept 8 bases outside the gene matches. The CDR3 reads CASSVGQVGNEQYF. Written as DNA, the CDR3 is TGTGCCAGTAGTGTGGGACAGGTAGGCAACGAGCAGTACTTC.

The J gene is TRBJ2-2, the V gene TRBV10-1; D call uncertain. CDR1 is WNHNN, CDR2 SYGVQD, per germline (reference sequence). Trimming stripped 3 bases from V and 6 bases from J, with 5 bases between. This CDR3 comprises 12 residues. The CDR3 sequence: CASSEVSGELFF. The CDR3 nucleotides read TGCGCCAGCAGTGAAGTTTCCGGGGAGCTGTTTTTT.

In its sample, this clone was seen a few times. The chain carries TRBV27 and TRBJ1-2, with 11 bases identical to TRBD1. Per the germline V gene, CDR1 is MNHEY and CDR2 is SMNVEV (reference sequence). V dropped 10 bases and J dropped 4; count of bases not matched to a gene: 5. This CDR3 has 13 amino acids. Here the CDR3 DNA reads TGTGCCAAGGGACAGGGGGTTGGCTATGGCTACACCTTC. This encodes CAKGQGVGYGYTF.

The chain uses TRBV14 and TRBJ1-1; no definite D call. This CDR3 region has 12 residues. Between the trimmed V and J ends, which lost 6 bases and 8 bases, there was a span of 13 bases. Germline V CDR1 and CDR2: SGHDN, FVKESK. CDR3 in amino acids: CASRHGGREAFF. As DNA, the CDR3 is TGTGCCAGCAGGCACGGCGGCAGAGAAGCTTTCTTT.

The V gene is TRBV6-5, the J gene TRBJ2-7, with TRBD2 matching 7 bases. The CDR3 extends over 14 amino acids. Trimming removed 2 bases from V and 0 bases from J; junction bases left unmatched: 1. Germline CDR1 is MNHEY and CDR2 is SVGAGI. This CDR3 reads CASSYAGDSYEQYF. CDR3 in DNA: TGTGCCAGCAGTTACGCGGGGGACTCCTACGAGCAGTACTTC.

The rearrangement joins TRBV18 to TRBJ1-2, with TRBD1 identical over 7 bases. The length of the CDR3 is 18 residues. The trim removed 6 bases at V and 4 bases at J, leaving 20 bases unmatched. The germline gives CDR1 KGHSH, CDR2 LQKENI. The CDR3 DNA reads as TGTGCCAGCTCTCCTAACCTCCCGGGGACAGCCGACGGCTATGGCTACACCTTC. It is translated as CASSPNLPGTADGYGYTF.

This chain uses TRBV5-1 with TRBJ2-3; 8 positions agree with TRBD1. Trimming cost V 0 bases and J 2 bases; bases outside gene matches: 8. The CDR3 loop spans 17 amino acids. Germline values: CDR1 SGHRS, CDR2 YFSETQ. The CDR3 here is CASSLGHRDRHTDTQYF. CDR3 nucleotide sequence: TGCGCCAGCAGCTTGGGGCACCGGGACAGGCACACAGATACGCAGTATTTT.

J is TRBJ2-1 and V is TRBV7-6, with D maybe TRBD1 (5 bases). Per germline, CDR1 SGHVS and CDR2 FNYEAQ. Trimming shortened V by 1 base and J by 10 bases, and 20 bases separated the two germline ends. The CDR3 sequence is 16 residues long. CDR3 sequence: CASSLGWAGLASEQFF. The CDR3 DNA sequence: TGTGCCAGCAGCTTAGGATGGGCAGGGCTCGCATCCGAGCAGTTCTTC.

The rearrangement uses TRBV6-6 and TRBJ2-7; D gene ambiguous. CDR1 is MNHNY and CDR2 is SVGAGI in the germline V gene (reference sequence). This CDR3 region has 14 residues. The V and J ends lost 7 bases and 2 bases respectively, with 15 bases between them. As DNA, the CDR3 is TGTGCCAGCACCAAAGGCTACCCAGCCTACGAGCAGTACTTC. Translated, it gives CASTKGYPAYEQYF.

The V and J genes are TRBV29-1 and TRBJ1-3; a possible D gene is TRBD1 (5 bases). Germline lookup yields CDR1 SQVTM and CDR2 ANQGSEA. This CDR3 is built from 14 residues. V was pared by 7 bases and J by 0 bases, with 13 bases between. DNA for the CDR3: TGCAGCGCCCGGGACCCGAGCTCTGGAAACACCATATATTTT. It specifies CSARDPSSGNTIYF.

The V call is TRBV5-4, the J call TRBJ1-4; D is possibly TRBD1 (6 bases). The germline V gene has CDR1 SGHNT and CDR2 YYREEE (reference sequence). V lost 3 bases, J lost 7 bases, and 16 bases lay in between. This CDR3 region has 15 residues. CDR3: CASSSRGSRGEKLFF. The CDR3 nucleotides read TGTGCCAGCAGCTCGAGGGGGTCTCGGGGTGAAAAACTGTTTTTT.